These 9 T cell receptor beta chains were sequenced from one sample in a study of post-analysis software for immune sequencing data. Notes on the study in general: With TRBV5-6, TRBV5-1 and TRBV20-1 included, five TRBV segments were more frequent in patients than in controls.

The library was made from cDNA and included unique molecular identifiers. From the PCR reads, TCRdb called clonotypes with MiXCR, one entry per CDR3 protein. Of about 460,000 distinct CDR3 sequences in the sample, under 55% were seen once. Their specific antigens are unknown. Sequenced material: blood. The receptors originated from a girl aged 5-17 years with multiple sclerosis.

The V call is TRBV7-9, the J call TRBJ2-5; D tentatively reads TRBD1 or TRBD2 (5 bases each). Germline V lookup: CDR1 SEHNR, CDR2 FQNEAQ (reference sequence). V lost 6 bases, J lost 5 bases, and 16 bases lay in between. CDR3 length equals 14 residues. CDR3 coding DNA: TGTGCCAGCAGATTAAGTACGGGGCGGGAGACCCAGTACTTC. Its protein is CASRLSTGRETQYF. Using reference TRBV7-9 and TRBJ2-5 for the parts outside the CDR3, the full variable domain is DTGVSQNPRHKITKRGQNVTFRCDPISEHNRLYWYRQTLGQGPEFLTYFQNEAQLEKSRLLSDRFSAERPKGSFSTLEIQRTEQGDSAMYLCASRLSTGRETQYFGPGTRLLVL.

The chain joins TRBV12-3 or TRBV12-4 to TRBJ2-5; 11 bases map to TRBD1. The J segment lost 13 bases and the V segment lost 5 bases, leaving 12 bases of the junction unmatched. The CDR3 contains 14 residues. CDR3 loop: CASSDRDRGERSYF. The CDR3 DNA follows: TGTGCCAGCAGTGACCGGGACAGGGGGGAAAGGTCGTACTTC.

The chain links TRBV10-3 to TRBJ2-5, with D perhaps being TRBD1 or TRBD2 (6 bases each). The CDR3 contains 19 residues. V shed 7 bases and J shed 2 bases, with 29 bases lying between them. The germline CDR1 and CDR2 sequences are ENHRY and SYGVKD. CDR3 in amino acids: CAIMSSPGRKGEEQETQYF. The CDR3 nucleotides are TGTGCCATCATGTCCTCCCCGGGTCGAAAGGGGGAGGAACAAGAGACCCAGTACTTC.

This clonotype showed up just a few times. The genes are TRBV20-1 and TRBJ2-6; D ambiguous. V was cut by 1 base and J by 0 bases, with 4 bases left in between. Per germline, CDR1 DFQATT and CDR2 SNEGSKA (reference sequence). The CDR3 has 14 residues. The CDR3, as DNA: TGCAGTGCTAGAGCACTCTCTGGGGCCAACGTCCTGACTTTC. As protein: CSARALSGANVLTF.

The rearrangement joins TRBV4-3 to TRBJ2-1; D might be TRBD1 or TRBD2, each matching 6 bases. This CDR3 has 16 residues. The germline V and J ends were trimmed by 0 bases and 2 bases, with 11 bases remaining between them. From germline, CDR1 is LGHNA and CDR2 YSLEER. The CDR3 reads CASSQDEGGAYNEQFF. CDR3 nucleotide sequence: TGCGCCAGCAGCCAAGATGAGGGGGGTGCCTACAATGAGCAGTTCTTC.

This clonotype was counted a few times. The CDR3 region has the DNA TGTGCCAGCAGCCAAGATCAGGCCAATTACAATGAGCAGTTCTTC. The encoded protein is CASSQDQANYNEQFF. V usage is TRBV4-2 and J usage is TRBJ2-1, with D hard to call. This CDR3 is 15 amino acids long. Trimming pared 0 bases from V and 4 bases from J, leaving 10 bases between. In germline, CDR1 is LGHNA, CDR2 YNFKEQ.

V is TRBV29-1 and J is TRBJ1-2; 8 bases map to TRBD1. V gave up 6 bases and J gave up 7 bases; unmatched junction bases: 10. The CDR3 runs to 13 residues. The germline gives CDR1 SQVTM, CDR2 ANQGSEA. The CDR3 reads CSVGRGLMGGYTF. In DNA, the CDR3 is TGCAGCGTCGGCAGGGGGCTAATGGGTGGCTACACCTTC.

The chain has TRBV6-1 and TRBJ2-5; perhaps TRBD2 as D (7 bases). CDR1 is MNHNS and CDR2 is SASEGT in the germline V gene. The ends were cut back, 1 base at V and 2 bases at J, with 17 bases in the middle. The length of the CDR3 is 17 residues. The CDR3 nucleotides read TGTGCCAGCAGTGAAGAAGGGGGAGGGCCTTGGCAAGAGACCCAGTACTTC. This codes for CASSEEGGGPWQETQYF.

V is TRBV11-2 and J is TRBJ2-4; maybe TRBD1 (5 bases). The CDR3 length is 16 residues. Germline CDR1 SGHAT, CDR2 FQNNGV. V gave up 1 base and J gave up 6 bases, with 16 bases separating them. The CDR3 here is CASSLVAGLGTNIQYF. Here the CDR3 DNA reads TGTGCCAGCAGCTTAGTCGCAGGGCTGGGAACAAACATTCAGTACTTC.